Listed below are T cell receptor beta chains from one sample, sequenced in a study of molecular identifiers for immune sequencing clone quantification. Each CDR3 protein is one row after TCRdb ran MiXCR on the PCR reads. The data hold approximately 630,000 distinct CDR3 sequences, with around 25% observed a single time. The sequencing sample was made of naive CD8+ T cells from blood, with Jurkat cell RNA spiked in. The origin of the receptors is a human donor in good health. Some libraries in this study had Jurkat cell RNA spiked in. Each CDR3 is given with its conserved first and last residue. The order of the fields is clone size, D gene, J gene, V gene, CDR3 DNA, CDR3 protein. The D gene is left open where the match is weak. The size field is filled for only some rows; it gives once, few, many or a size class.

abundance: -
d_gene: -
j_gene: TRBJ2-1
v_gene: TRBV28
CDR3nt: TGTGCCAGCAGTTCCCTCCTTCAGGGCCCGACCCATGAGCAGTTCTTC
CDR3aa: CASSSLLQGPTHEQFF

abundance: -
d_gene: TRBD2
j_gene: TRBJ2-7
v_gene: TRBV4-3
CDR3nt: TGCGCCAGCAGCCAAGGGGGGGGGTTGACCTACGAGCAGTACTTC
CDR3aa: CASSQGGGLTYEQYF

abundance: few
d_gene: -
j_gene: TRBJ2-2
v_gene: TRBV27
CDR3nt: TGTGCCAGCAGACGTATCGGTTCCGCCGGGGAGCTGTTTTTT
CDR3aa: CASRRIGSAGELFF

abundance: -
d_gene: TRBD2
j_gene: TRBJ2-1
v_gene: TRBV19
CDR3nt: TGTGCCAGTAGTACGGCGGGAGGGCCGAATGAGCAGTTCTTC
CDR3aa: CASSTAGGPNEQFF

abundance: once
d_gene: TRBD1
j_gene: TRBJ1-1
v_gene: TRBV7-9
CDR3nt: TGTGCCAGCGGACAGGGTCCAAACACTGAAGCTTTCTTT
CDR3aa: CASGQGPNTEAFF

abundance: few
d_gene: -
j_gene: TRBJ1-3
v_gene: TRBV7-3
CDR3nt: TGTGCCAGCAGCTCCGATACGAGCTCTGGAAACACCATATATTTT
CDR3aa: CASSSDTSSGNTIYF

abundance: many
d_gene: -
j_gene: TRBJ2-4
v_gene: TRBV2
CDR3nt: TGTGCCACCCACAAACCTCCCAACATTCAGTACTTC
CDR3aa: CATHKPPNIQYF

abundance: few
d_gene: -
j_gene: TRBJ1-5
v_gene: TRBV5-8
CDR3nt: TGTGCCAGCAGCTTTCGTGAGACTAATCAGCCCCAGCATTTT
CDR3aa: CASSFRETNQPQHF

abundance: -
d_gene: TRBD2
j_gene: TRBJ2-1
v_gene: TRBV7-2
CDR3nt: TGTGCCAGCAGCTTAGACGCGAGCGGGAGAGGTAATGAGCAGTTCTTC
CDR3aa: CASSLDASGRGNEQFF

abundance: few
d_gene: -
j_gene: TRBJ2-7
v_gene: TRBV20-1
CDR3nt: TGCAGTGCTAGACCGAAGACAGCCTACGAGCAGTACTTC
CDR3aa: CSARPKTAYEQYF

abundance: few
d_gene: -
j_gene: TRBJ2-1
v_gene: TRBV11-2
CDR3nt: TGTGCCGGCAGCTTGTACAATGAGCAGTTCTTC
CDR3aa: CAGSLYNEQFF

abundance: few
d_gene: -
j_gene: TRBJ1-5
v_gene: TRBV30
CDR3nt: TGTGCCTGGAGTGTTGGGGGCAGAAGAAGCAATCAGCCCCAGCATTTT
CDR3aa: CAWSVGGRRSNQPQHF

abundance: -
d_gene: TRBD2
j_gene: TRBJ2-1
v_gene: TRBV10-3
CDR3nt: TGTGCCATCAGGACTAGCGGGGGGCTCTCCTACAATAAGCAGTTCTTC
CDR3aa: CAIRTSGGLSYNKQFF

abundance: few
d_gene: TRBD1
j_gene: TRBJ2-5
v_gene: TRBV6-5
CDR3nt: TGTGCCAGCAGTTACCTACAGGGGGCTTATGAGACCCAGTACTTC
CDR3aa: CASSYLQGAYETQYF

abundance: -
d_gene: TRBD2
j_gene: TRBJ2-1
v_gene: TRBV25-1
CDR3nt: TGTGCCAGCAGTTATGGCGGGGGGCCTTACAATGAGCAGCTCTTC
CDR3aa: CASSYGGGPYNEQLF

abundance: many
d_gene: -
j_gene: TRBJ2-3
v_gene: TRBV4-3
CDR3nt: TGCGCCAGCAGCCAAGATTCCGGGCCAGGGGTTCCAGATACGCAGTATTTT
CDR3aa: CASSQDSGPGVPDTQYF

abundance: -
d_gene: -
j_gene: TRBJ2-7
v_gene: TRBV30
CDR3nt: TGTGCCTGGAGTGCAGGGATAGGCGAGCAGTACTTC
CDR3aa: CAWSAGIGEQYF

abundance: once
d_gene: TRBD2
j_gene: TRBJ2-1
v_gene: TRBV4-3
CDR3nt: TGCGCCAGCAGCCAAGAGACGGGAGGTCGGTACAATGAGCAGGTCTTC
CDR3aa: CASSQETGGRYNEQVF

abundance: many
d_gene: -
j_gene: TRBJ1-6
v_gene: TRBV7-2
CDR3nt: TGTGCCAGCAGCTCAACTATCGGGGCCTCCTTGTATTCACCCCTCCACTTT
CDR3aa: CASSSTIGASLYSPLHF

abundance: -
d_gene: -
j_gene: TRBJ1-5
v_gene: TRBV30
CDR3nt: TGTGCCTGGAGTGTATTAGGGTTCAATCAGCCCCAGCATTTT
CDR3aa: CAWSVLGFNQPQHF

abundance: once
d_gene: TRBD2
j_gene: TRBJ2-3
v_gene: TRBV11-2
CDR3nt: TGTGCCAGCCAACTAGCGGGGGGTAGCCCAGATACGCAGTATTTT
CDR3aa: CASQLAGGSPDTQYF

abundance: -
d_gene: TRBD2
j_gene: TRBJ2-5
v_gene: TRBV2
CDR3nt: TGTGCCAGCGGTGCGGTAGCGGGGGGCGGAGAGACCCAGTACTTC
CDR3aa: CASGAVAGGGETQYF

abundance: many
d_gene: -
j_gene: TRBJ2-5
v_gene: TRBV7-9
CDR3nt: TGTGCCAGCAGCTCAGCTACCCAGGCGGAGACCCAGTACTTC
CDR3aa: CASSSATQAETQYF

abundance: many
d_gene: -
j_gene: TRBJ2-1
v_gene: TRBV28
CDR3nt: TGTGCCAGCAGCACCTACAATGAGCAGTTCTTC
CDR3aa: CASSTYNEQFF

abundance: -
d_gene: -
j_gene: TRBJ2-7
v_gene: TRBV7-9
CDR3nt: TGTGCCCGCAGCTCCAATCTTTACTACGAGCAGTACTTC
CDR3aa: CARSSNLYYEQYF

abundance: few
d_gene: -
j_gene: TRBJ2-7
v_gene: TRBV15
CDR3nt: TGTGCCACCAGCAGAGATAGGGGGGCGGATTACTCCTACGAGCAGTACTTC
CDR3aa: CATSRDRGADYSYEQYF

abundance: -
d_gene: -
j_gene: TRBJ2-7
v_gene: TRBV19
CDR3nt: TGTGCCAGTAGTGCGGGGTTGCACTACGAGCAGTACTTC
CDR3aa: CASSAGLHYEQYF

abundance: -
d_gene: -
j_gene: TRBJ2-1
v_gene: TRBV6-5
CDR3nt: TGTGCCAGCAGTTACGGGGATAAGGGGTGGAATGAGCAGTTCTTC
CDR3aa: CASSYGDKGWNEQFF

abundance: many
d_gene: TRBD1
j_gene: TRBJ1-1
v_gene: TRBV6-2/TRBV6-3
CDR3nt: TGTGCCAGCAGATATGGACAGGGGGGGACTGAAGCTTTCTTT
CDR3aa: CASRYGQGGTEAFF

abundance: -
d_gene: -
j_gene: TRBJ2-2
v_gene: TRBV7-9
CDR3nt: TGTGCCAGCAGCTTAGTAGTCGGGGCAATAAACACCGGGGAGCTGTTTTTT
CDR3aa: CASSLVVGAINTGELFF

abundance: -
d_gene: TRBD2
j_gene: TRBJ2-6
v_gene: TRBV6-2/TRBV6-3
CDR3nt: TGTGCCAGCAATGGACTAGCGGTAGCCTCTGGGGCCAACGTCCTGACTTTC
CDR3aa: CASNGLAVASGANVLTF

abundance: many
d_gene: -
j_gene: TRBJ2-7
v_gene: TRBV30
CDR3nt: TGTGCCTGGAGTCCGGGTTGGAACGAGCAGTACTTC
CDR3aa: CAWSPGWNEQYF

abundance: -
d_gene: -
j_gene: TRBJ1-3
v_gene: TRBV20-1
CDR3nt: TGCAGTGCTAGAGCCTGGTCAGGCGGCTCTGGAAACACCATATATTTT
CDR3aa: CSARAWSGGSGNTIYF